This TCR beta chain was found in a study of control samples from healthy donors and cancer patients. Here immunoSEQ multiplex PCR was the method, and the copy in TCRdb shows in-frame clones only, minus some. The profile covers about 44,000 clones, with 70% appearing a single time and about 15% taken by the ten largest. Trimming removed 5 bases from V and 5 bases from J, with 11 bases in between. The germline V gene has CDR1 LNHDA and CDR2 SQIVND (reference sequence). The CDR3 covers 13 residues. The sequenced sample was formalin-fixed, paraffin-embedded tissue. This rearrangement joins TRBV19 to TRBJ2-3; D is unresolved. The clonotype originates from a male donor with melanoma. The CDR3 DNA is TGTGCCAGTAGTTATAGGGTGGTAGATACGCAGTATTTT. Protein sequence: CASSYRVVDTQYF.